This T cell receptor beta chain was profiled in a study of blood T cell repertoires in COVID-19. At the level of the study: Whether acute or convalescent, the COVID-19 samples came from the United States, Italy and Spain.

This clone has a single count. Per the authors' pipeline: Cell counts per sample came from amplifying reference gene primers. Sequencing was performed with immunoSEQ multiplex PCR; in TCRdb, only in-frame clones are kept and a portion is missing. D and trimming come from the DNA, and the V and J calls and clone size come from that table. The profile covers about 120,000 clones, with around nine tenths appearing a single time and roughly 1.1% taken by the ten largest. The germline V gene has CDR1 MNHEY and CDR2 SVGAGI. J lost 3 bases, V lost 6 bases, and 7 bases had no gene match. The length of the CDR3 is 14 residues.

The sequence was obtained from an elderly woman with acute or convalescent COVID-19. The rearrangement uses TRBV6-5 and TRBJ2-7; 8 positions agree with TRBD1. What was sequenced was peripheral blood. The CDR3 DNA reads as TGTGCCAGCAGACCCCGGACAGGGAGCTACGAGCAGTACTTC. Its translation is CASRPRTGSYEQYF.